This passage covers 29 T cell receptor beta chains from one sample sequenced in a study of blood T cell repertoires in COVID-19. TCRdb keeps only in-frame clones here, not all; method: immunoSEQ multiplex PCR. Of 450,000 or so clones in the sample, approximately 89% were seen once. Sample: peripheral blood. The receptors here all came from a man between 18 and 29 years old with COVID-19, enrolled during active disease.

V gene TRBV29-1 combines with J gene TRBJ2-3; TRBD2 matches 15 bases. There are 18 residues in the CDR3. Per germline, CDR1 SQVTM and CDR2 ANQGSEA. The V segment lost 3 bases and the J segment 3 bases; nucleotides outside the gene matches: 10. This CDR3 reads CSVDEPGLAGGSTDTQYF. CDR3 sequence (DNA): TGCAGCGTTGATGAACCGGGACTAGCGGGGGGAAGTACAGATACGCAGTATTTT.

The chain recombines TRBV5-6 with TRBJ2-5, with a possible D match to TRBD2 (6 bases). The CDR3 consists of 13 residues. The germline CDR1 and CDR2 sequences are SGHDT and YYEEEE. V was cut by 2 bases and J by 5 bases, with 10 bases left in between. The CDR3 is CASSFPSGETQYF. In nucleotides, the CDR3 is TGTGCCAGCAGCTTTCCCAGCGGGGAGACCCAGTACTTC.

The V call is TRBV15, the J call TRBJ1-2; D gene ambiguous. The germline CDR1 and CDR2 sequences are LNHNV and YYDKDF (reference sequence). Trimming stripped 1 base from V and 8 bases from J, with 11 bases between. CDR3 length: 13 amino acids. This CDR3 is CATSRVEGWGYTF. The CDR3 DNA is TGTGCCACCAGCAGAGTCGAGGGTTGGGGCTACACCTTC.

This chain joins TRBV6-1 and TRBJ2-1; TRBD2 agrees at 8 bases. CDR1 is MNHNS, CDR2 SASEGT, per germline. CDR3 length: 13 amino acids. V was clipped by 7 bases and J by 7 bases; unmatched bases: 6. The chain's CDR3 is CASKAGVRNEQFF. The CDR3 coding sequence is TGTGCCAGCAAAGCGGGAGTCAGGAATGAGCAGTTCTTC.

The CDR3 sequence is CASSRRLRPSGQETQYF. The CDR3 DNA reads TGTGCCAGCAGCCGTAGACTGAGGCCTAGCGGACAAGAGACCCAGTACTTC. The rearrangement joins TRBV5-6 to TRBJ2-5; 7 bases fit TRBD2. The CDR3 is 17 amino acids. J was trimmed by 2 bases and V by 4 bases; bases with no gene match: 14. CDR1 SGHDT and CDR2 YYEEEE come from the germline V gene. The complete variable domain, with remaining parts taken from reference TRBV5-6 and TRBJ2-5, reads DAGVTQSPTHLIKTRGQQVTLRCSPKSGHDTVSWYQQALGQGPQFIFQYYEEEERQRGNFPDRFSGHQFPNYSSELNVNALLLGDSALYLCASSRRLRPSGQETQYFGPGTRLLVL.

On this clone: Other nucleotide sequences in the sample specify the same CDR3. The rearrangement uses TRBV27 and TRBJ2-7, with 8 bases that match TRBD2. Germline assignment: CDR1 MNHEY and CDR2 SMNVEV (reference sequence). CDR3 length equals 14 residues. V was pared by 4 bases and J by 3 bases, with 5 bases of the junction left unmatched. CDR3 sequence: CASSWGLGSYEQYF. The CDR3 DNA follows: TGTGCCAGCAGTTGGGGACTAGGGAGCTACGAGCAGTACTTC.

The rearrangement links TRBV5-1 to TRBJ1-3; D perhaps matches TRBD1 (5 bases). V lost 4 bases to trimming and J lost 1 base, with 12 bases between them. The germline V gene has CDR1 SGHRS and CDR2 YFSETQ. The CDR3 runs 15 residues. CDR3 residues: CASSPPGGSGNTIYF. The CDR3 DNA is TGCGCCAGCAGCCCCCCGGGGGGATCTGGAAACACCATATATTTT.

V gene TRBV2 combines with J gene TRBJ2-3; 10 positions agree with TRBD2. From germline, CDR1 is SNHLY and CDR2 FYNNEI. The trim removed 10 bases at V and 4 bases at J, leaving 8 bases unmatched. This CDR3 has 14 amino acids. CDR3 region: CATRLAGVADTQYF. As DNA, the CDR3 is TGTGCCACCCGGCTAGCGGGGGTAGCAGATACGCAGTATTTT.

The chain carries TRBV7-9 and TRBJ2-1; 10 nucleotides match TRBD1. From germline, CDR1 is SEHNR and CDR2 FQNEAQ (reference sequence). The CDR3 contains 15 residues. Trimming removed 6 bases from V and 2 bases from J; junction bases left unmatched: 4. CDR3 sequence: CASRMGTGAYNEQFF. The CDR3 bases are TGTGCCAGCAGGATGGGGACAGGGGCCTACAATGAGCAGTTCTTC.

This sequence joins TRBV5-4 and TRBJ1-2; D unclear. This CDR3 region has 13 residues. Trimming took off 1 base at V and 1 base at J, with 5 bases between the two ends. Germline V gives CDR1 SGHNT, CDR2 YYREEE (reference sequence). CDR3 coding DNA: TGTGCCAGCAGCTTGCCATTTAACTATGGCTACACCTTC. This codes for CASSLPFNYGYTF.

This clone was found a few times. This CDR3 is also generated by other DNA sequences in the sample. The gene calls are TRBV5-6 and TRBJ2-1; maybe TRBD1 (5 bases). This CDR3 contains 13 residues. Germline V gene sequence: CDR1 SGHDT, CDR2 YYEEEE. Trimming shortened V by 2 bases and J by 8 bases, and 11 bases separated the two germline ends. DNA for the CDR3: TGTGCCAGCAGCTTCTGGCTCAGGGATGAGCAGTTCTTC. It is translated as CASSFWLRDEQFF.

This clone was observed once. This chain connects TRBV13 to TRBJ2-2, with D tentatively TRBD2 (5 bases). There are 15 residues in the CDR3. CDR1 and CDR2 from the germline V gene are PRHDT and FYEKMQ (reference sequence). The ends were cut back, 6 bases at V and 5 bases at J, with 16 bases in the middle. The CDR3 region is CASRVGLLGTGELFF. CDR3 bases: TGTGCCAGCAGGGTAGGACTCCTAGGGACCGGGGAGCTGTTTTTT.

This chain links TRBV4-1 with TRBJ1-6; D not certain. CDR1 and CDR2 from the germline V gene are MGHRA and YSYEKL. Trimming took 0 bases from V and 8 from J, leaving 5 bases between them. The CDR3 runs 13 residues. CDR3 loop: CASSQDVDSPLHF. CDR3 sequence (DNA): TGCGCCAGCAGCCAAGATGTAGATTCACCCCTCCACTTT.

CDR3 residues: CASSDDRNTEAFF. For the CDR3, the DNA is TGTGCCAGCAGTGACGACAGGAACACTGAAGCTTTCTTT. The genes are TRBV6-4 and TRBJ1-1; a possible D gene is TRBD1 (5 bases). The CDR3 is made up of 13 amino acids. Germline V CDR1 and CDR2: MRHNA, SNTAGT. V lost 2 bases and J 1 base, leaving 5 bases between the germline ends.

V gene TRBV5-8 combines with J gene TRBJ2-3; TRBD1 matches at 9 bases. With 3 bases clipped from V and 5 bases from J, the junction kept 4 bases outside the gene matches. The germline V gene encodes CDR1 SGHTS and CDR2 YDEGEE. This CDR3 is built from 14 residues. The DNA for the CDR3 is TGTGCCAGCAGCTGGGACAGGGTAGTAGATACGCAGTATTTT. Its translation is CASSWDRVVDTQYF.

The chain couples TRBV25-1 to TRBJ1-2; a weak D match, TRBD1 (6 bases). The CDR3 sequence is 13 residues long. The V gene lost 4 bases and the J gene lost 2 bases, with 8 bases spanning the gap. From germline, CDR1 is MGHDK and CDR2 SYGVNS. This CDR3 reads CASSAQGNYGYTF. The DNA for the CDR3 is TGTGCCAGCAGTGCGCAGGGGAACTATGGCTACACCTTC.

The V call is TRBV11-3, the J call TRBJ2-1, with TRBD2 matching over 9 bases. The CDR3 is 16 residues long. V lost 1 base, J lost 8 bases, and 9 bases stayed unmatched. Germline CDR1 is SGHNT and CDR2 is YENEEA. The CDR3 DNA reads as TGTGCCAGCAGCTTAGTATTTAGCGGGAGCAGCGATGAGCAGTTCTTC. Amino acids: CASSLVFSGSSDEQFF.

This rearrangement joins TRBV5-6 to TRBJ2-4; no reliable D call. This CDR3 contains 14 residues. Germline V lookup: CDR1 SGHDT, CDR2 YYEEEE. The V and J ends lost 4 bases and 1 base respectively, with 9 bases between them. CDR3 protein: CASSLDLAKNIQYF. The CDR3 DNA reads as TGTGCCAGCAGCCTGGATCTGGCCAAAAACATTCAGTACTTC.

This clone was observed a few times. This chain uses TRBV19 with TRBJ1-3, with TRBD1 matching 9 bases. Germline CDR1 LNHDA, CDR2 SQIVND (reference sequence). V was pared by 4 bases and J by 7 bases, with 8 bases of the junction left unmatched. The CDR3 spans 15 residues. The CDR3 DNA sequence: TGTGCCAGTAGTACCGGGACAGGGAGAGGTAACACCATATATTTT. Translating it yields CASSTGTGRGNTIYF.

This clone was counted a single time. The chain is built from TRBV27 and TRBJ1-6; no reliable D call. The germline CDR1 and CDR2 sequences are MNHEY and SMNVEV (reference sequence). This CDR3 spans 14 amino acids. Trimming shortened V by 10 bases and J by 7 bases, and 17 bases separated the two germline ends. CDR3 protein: CATTSLRKNSPLHF. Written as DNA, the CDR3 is TGTGCCACTACCTCCTTGCGGAAAAATTCACCCCTCCACTTT.

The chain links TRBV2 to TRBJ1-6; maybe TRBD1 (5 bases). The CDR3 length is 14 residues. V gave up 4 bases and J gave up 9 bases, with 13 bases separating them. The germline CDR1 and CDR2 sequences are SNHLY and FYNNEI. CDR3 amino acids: CASSVGQGGSPLHF. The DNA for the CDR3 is TGTGCCAGCAGTGTGGGGCAGGGTGGTTCACCCCTCCACTTT.

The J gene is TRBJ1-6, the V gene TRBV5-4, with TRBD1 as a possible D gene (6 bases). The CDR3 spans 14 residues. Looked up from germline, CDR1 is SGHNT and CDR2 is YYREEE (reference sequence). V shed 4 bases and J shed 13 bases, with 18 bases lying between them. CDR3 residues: CASSRDTGELPLHF. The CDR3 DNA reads TGTGCCAGCAGCCGGGACACAGGAGAATTGCCCCTCCACTTT.

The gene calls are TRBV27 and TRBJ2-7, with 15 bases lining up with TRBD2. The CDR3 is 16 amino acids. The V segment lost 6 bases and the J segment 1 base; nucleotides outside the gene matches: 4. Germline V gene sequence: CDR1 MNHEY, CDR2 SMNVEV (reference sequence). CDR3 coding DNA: TGTGCCAGCAGCTCCGGACTAGCGGGGGGGTCCTACGAGCAGTACTTC. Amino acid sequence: CASSSGLAGGSYEQYF.

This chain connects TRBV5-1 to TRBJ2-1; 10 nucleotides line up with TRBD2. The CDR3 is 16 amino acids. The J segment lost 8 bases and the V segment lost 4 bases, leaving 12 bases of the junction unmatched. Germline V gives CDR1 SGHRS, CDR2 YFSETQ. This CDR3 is CASSARASGSTDEQFF. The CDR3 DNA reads TGCGCCAGCAGCGCCCGGGCTAGCGGGAGTACGGATGAGCAGTTCTTC.

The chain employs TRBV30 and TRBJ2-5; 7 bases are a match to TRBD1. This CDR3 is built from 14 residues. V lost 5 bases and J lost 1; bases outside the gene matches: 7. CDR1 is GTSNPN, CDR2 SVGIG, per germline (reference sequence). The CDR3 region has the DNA TGTGCCTGGTTCGACAGGGCTCTCCAAGAGACCCAGTACTTC. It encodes CAWFDRALQETQYF.

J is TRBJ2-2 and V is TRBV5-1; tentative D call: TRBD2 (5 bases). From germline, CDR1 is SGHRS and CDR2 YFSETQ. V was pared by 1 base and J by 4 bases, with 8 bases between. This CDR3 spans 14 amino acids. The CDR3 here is CASSLIGGTGELFF. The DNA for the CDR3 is TGCGCCAGCAGCTTGATCGGAGGCACCGGGGAGCTGTTTTTT. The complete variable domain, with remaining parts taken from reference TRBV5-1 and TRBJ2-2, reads KAGVTQTPRYLIKTRGQQVTLSCSPISGHRSVSWYQQTPGQGLQFLFEYFSETQRNKGNFPGRFSGRQFSNSRSEMNVSTLELGDSALYLCASSLIGGTGELFFGEGSRLTVL.

CDR3 region: CASSARQTYGYTF. Here the CDR3 DNA reads TGTGCCAGCAGCGCTCGACAGACCTATGGCTACACCTTC. The V gene is TRBV5-6, the J gene TRBJ1-2, with D perhaps matching TRBD1 (5 bases). Trimming took 4 bases from V and 4 from J, leaving 11 bases between them. The CDR3 extends over 13 amino acids. The germline CDR1 and CDR2 sequences are SGHDT and YYEEEE.

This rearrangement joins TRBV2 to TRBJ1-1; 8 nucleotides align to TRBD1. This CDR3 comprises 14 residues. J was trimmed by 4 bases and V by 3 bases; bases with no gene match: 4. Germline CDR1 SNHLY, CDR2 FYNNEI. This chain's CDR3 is CASSDSRGLTEAFF. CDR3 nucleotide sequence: TGTGCCAGCAGTGATTCCAGGGGGCTCACTGAAGCTTTCTTT.

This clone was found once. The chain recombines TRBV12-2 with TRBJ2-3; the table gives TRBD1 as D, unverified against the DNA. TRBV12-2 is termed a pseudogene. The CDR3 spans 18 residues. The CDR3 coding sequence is TGTGCAAGTCGACTCCGGGACAGCACAAACTTCGGTACAGATACGCAGTATTTT. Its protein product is CASRLRDSTNFGTDTQYF.